This TCR beta chain was observed in a study of T cell responses to AZD1222 COVID-19 vaccine (TCRdb year 2021). For the study in its entirety: AZD1222 recipients given second doses at about 4 weeks or at about 12 weeks were pooled, since spike-specific TCR depth and breadth were not found to differ between the two schedules. TCR sequencing covered about 230 trial participants: 200 to 220 given two doses of AZD1222 and approximately 26 given two doses of MenACWY control vaccine. Trial participants were enrolled by age into 18-55, 56-69 and 70-plus year subgroups, with roughly 160, 29 and 62 TCR-sequenced participants respectively. Points the paper makes about the study in general: Conclusions about previously exposed vaccinees are limited, since just 5 to 7 AZD1222 recipients were seropositive for SARS-CoV-2 at baseline. Nearly half of unique spike-specific TCRs reportedly recognized epitopes outside regions mutated in the B.1.351 and B.1.1.7 variants. Most participants were white British and females outnumbered males, and the authors suggested that clonal diversity may have been underestimated. Vaccine-associated CD4 TCRs spanned the whole spike protein, with dominant responses in regions 160-218 and 743-854. Because no day 14 peak-response samples were available, the repertoires could be characterized only after the peak T cell response. After two AZD1222 doses, both the breadth and the depth of spike-specific TCRs were significantly higher than at day 0 and than in MenACWY recipients. In the small 56-69-year group, the increase in depth fell short of significance, most likely because of low power.

As concerns this clone: It lacks a known antigen. Base qualities are not provided; no much larger clone lies one nucleotide away.

As encoded in the germline V gene (reference sequence), CDR1 is MNHEY while CDR2 is SMNVEV. V drops 3 bases and J drops 5 bases, leaving 8 bases in between. Including cysteine and phenylalanine, the CDR3 has 13 amino acids. Left in the record is the CDR3 DNA by itself, 39 bases read in frame from the first base. The CDR3 regions of human TCRbeta chains were subjected to immunosequencing. Regarding the original processing steps: Repertoire TCRs were matched against a reference library of SARS-CoV-2-specific TCRs generated with the MIRA antigen-specificity platform. Breadth meant the fraction of unique TCRs that were SARS-CoV-2-associated, whereas depth meant the fraction of total T cells that were SARS-CoV-2-associated. Using the MIRA data, each spike-specific TCR was mapped to the spike region that the TCR reacts to and placed in a CD4 or CD8 class. Log10-transformed breadth and depth values were compared by one-way ANOVA with Sidak's multiple comparisons tests. In TCRdb, the immuneACCESS table is reduced to in-frame sequences with V and J assigned. These tables do not hold every clone; where another copy was compared, an unresolved V gene accounts for under half, and the others remain unexplained. V and J calls plus clone size are reproduced from that table; the DNA served to infer D and trimming. Across this sample there are some 170,000 clones, with approximately 90% seen only once. 2.6% of the sample is in the top ten clones.

The time point label corresponds to: baseline before first vaccination. Vaccinee samples came from UK trials COV001 and COV002, including a single-blind randomized controlled phase 2/3 trial of AZD1222 (ChAdOx1 nCoV-19) in healthy adults. Trial participant PBMC samples were collected at day 0 and day 28 after the second dose for TCRbeta chain sequencing. The V and J genes are TRBV27 and TRBJ1-5, with an unclear D gene assignment. The receptor's source is an adult in good health. Sample: peripheral blood, taken on day 0 of AZD1222 vaccination. This receptor has the CDR3 CASSLRPHQPQHF. The DNA sequence follows: TGTGCCAGCAGTTTGCGCCCCCATCAGCCCCAGCATTTT.